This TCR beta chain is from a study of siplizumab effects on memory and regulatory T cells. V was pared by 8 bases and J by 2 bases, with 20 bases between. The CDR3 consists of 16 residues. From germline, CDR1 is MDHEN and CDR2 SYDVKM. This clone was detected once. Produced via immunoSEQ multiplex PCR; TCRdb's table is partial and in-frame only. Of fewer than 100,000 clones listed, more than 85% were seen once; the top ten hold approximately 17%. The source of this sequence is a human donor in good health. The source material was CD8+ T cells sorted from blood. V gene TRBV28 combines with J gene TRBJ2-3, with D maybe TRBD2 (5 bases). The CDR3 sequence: CASGNIGETHTDTQYF. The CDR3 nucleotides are TGTGCCAGCGGGAATATCGGGGAAACCCACACAGATACGCAGTATTTT.